Below, 13 T cell receptor beta chains from the same sample are listed, as sequenced in a study of blood T cell repertoires in COVID-19. Sequencing used immunoSEQ multiplex PCR; TCRdb keeps in-frame clones, though not all of them. The sample has 150,000 to 180,000 clones; about 90% are singletons. Sample: peripheral blood. The source of these receptors is a man aged 50 to 59 with acute or convalescent COVID-19.

This chain joins TRBV4-1 and TRBJ2-1, with 8 bases that match TRBD2. The CDR3 runs 16 residues. Germline CDR1 is MGHRA and CDR2 is YSYEKL. V trimming: 3 bases; J trimming: 5 bases; junction bases outside the gene matches: 9. CDR3 in amino acids: CASSHVSRGGDNEQFF. The CDR3 DNA reads as TGCGCCAGCAGCCACGTCTCACGGGGGGGAGACAATGAGCAGTTCTTC.

The rearrangement uses TRBV6-1 and TRBJ1-2; no definite D call. V lost 2 bases to trimming and J lost 8 bases, with 6 bases between them. This CDR3 has 11 residues. Germline assignment: CDR1 MNHNS and CDR2 SASEGT. CDR3 DNA sequence: TGTGCCAGCAGTGAACAGTGGGGCTACACCTTC. This gives the protein CASSEQWGYTF.

The chain employs TRBV10-3 and TRBJ2-5; TRBD2 is a possible D gene (6 bases). There are 15 residues in the CDR3. Between the trimmed V and J ends, which lost 7 bases and 2 bases, there was a span of 17 bases. The germline V gene has CDR1 ENHRY and CDR2 SYGVKD. Written as DNA, the CDR3 is TGTGCCATCAAAGGATCTAGCGCTAATCAAGAGACCCAGTACTTC. As protein: CAIKGSSANQETQYF.

This clone was seen a handful of times. This chain uses TRBV21-1 with TRBJ1-5; the table calls TRBD1, which could not be checked here. TRBV21-1 is tagged as a pseudogene. The CDR3 extends over 16 amino acids. Here the CDR3 DNA reads TGTGCCAGCAGCCGGCGGGACAGTTCTGAAGTTGTGCCCCAGCATTTT. Protein sequence: CASSRRDSSEVVPQHF.

This rearrangement joins TRBV3-1 (or the pseudogene TRBV3-2) to TRBJ2-5; perhaps TRBD1 as D (6 bases). The CDR3 is 17 amino acids. Germline CDR1 LGHDT, CDR2 YNNKEL (reference sequence). V shed 1 base and J shed 5 bases, with 20 bases lying between them. CDR3 in amino acids: CASSQASGTQPTETQYF. The CDR3 DNA sequence: TGTGCCAGCAGCCAAGCGTCCGGGACACAACCGACGGAGACCCAGTACTTC.

The V call is TRBV20-1, the J call TRBJ2-2; weak D call: TRBD1 (6 bases). Trimming took 3 bases from V and 0 from J, leaving 14 bases between them. The germline gives CDR1 DFQATT, CDR2 SNEGSKA (reference sequence). This CDR3 spans 16 amino acids. CDR3 sequence: CSASGGRGSNTGELFF. The DNA of the CDR3 is TGCAGTGCTAGTGGGGGCAGGGGTTCGAACACCGGGGAGCTGTTTTTT.

This chain connects TRBV28 to TRBJ1-2, with 7 bases lining up with TRBD1. Germline CDR1 is MDHEN and CDR2 is SYDVKM. There are 14 residues in the CDR3. Trimming removed 6 bases from V and 8 bases from J; junction bases left unmatched: 12. The CDR3 region has the DNA TGTGCCAGCAGGAACCCCACAGGGGCAAGAGGCTACACCTTC. Translation gives CASRNPTGARGYTF.

The genes are TRBV5-5 and TRBJ1-3; D perhaps matches TRBD1 (5 bases). The V gene lost 0 bases and the J gene lost 0 bases, with 10 bases spanning the gap. CDR1 SGHKS and CDR2 YYEKEE come from the germline V gene (reference sequence). The CDR3 contains 16 residues. The CDR3 DNA reads TGTGCCAGCAGCTTGGTATACAGGAGCTCTGGAAACACCATATATTTT. As protein: CASSLVYRSSGNTIYF.

The rearrangement joins TRBV18 to TRBJ1-4, with 10 bases that match TRBD1. CDR3 length: 15 amino acids. Germline V gives CDR1 KGHSH, CDR2 LQKENI. V shed 3 bases and J 10 bases; nucleotides not matched to a gene: 8. Here the CDR3 reads CASSPGQGKLGKLFF. As DNA, the CDR3 is TGTGCCAGCTCACCGGGACAGGGGAAATTGGGAAAACTGTTTTTT.

The chain links TRBV28 to TRBJ2-7; 7 bases fit TRBD1. Germline CDR1 and CDR2: MDHEN and SYDVKM. The CDR3 has 15 residues. Trimming took 2 bases from V and 4 from J; bases not matched to a gene: 8. CDR3 in DNA: TGTGCCAGCAGTTTACAAACAGGGGCCAAGTACGAGCAGTACGTC. Translation gives CASSLQTGAKYEQYV.

This rearrangement joins TRBV28 to TRBJ2-1; perhaps TRBD1 as D (6 bases). Germline V gene sequence: CDR1 MDHEN, CDR2 SYDVKM. V was shortened by 6 bases and J by 4 bases, with 16 bases between the two germline ends. The CDR3 runs 15 residues. CDR3 bases: TGTGCCAGCAGGACGACAGGCGAGGCTTACAATGAGCAGTTCTTC. Its translation is CASRTTGEAYNEQFF.

V usage is TRBV5-1 and J usage is TRBJ1-1; unclear D gene. Germline lookup yields CDR1 SGHRS and CDR2 YFSETQ. The CDR3 spans 14 residues. The V gene lost 0 bases and the J gene lost 0 bases, with 6 bases spanning the gap. Here the CDR3 reads CASSLVGLNTEAFF. DNA of the CDR3: TGCGCCAGCAGCTTGGTCGGTTTGAACACTGAAGCTTTCTTT.

Only one count was recorded for this clone. The chain uses TRBV28 and TRBJ1-3; D call uncertain. Germline V gene data show CDR1 as MDHEN and CDR2 as SYDVKM. Trimming pared 8 bases from V and 4 bases from J, leaving 12 bases between. The CDR3 loop spans 13 amino acids. The CDR3, as DNA: TGTGCCAGCGAGACAAACCGGGGAAACACCATATATTTT. Translated, it gives CASETNRGNTIYF.